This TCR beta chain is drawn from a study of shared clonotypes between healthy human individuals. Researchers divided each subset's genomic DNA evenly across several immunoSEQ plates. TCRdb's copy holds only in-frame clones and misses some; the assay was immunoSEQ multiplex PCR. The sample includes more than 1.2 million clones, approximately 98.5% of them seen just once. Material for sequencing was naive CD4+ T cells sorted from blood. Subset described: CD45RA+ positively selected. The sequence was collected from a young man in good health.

CDR3: CASSPGPSRYSYEQYF. The CDR3 DNA is TGTGCCAGCAGCCCTGGACCGTCTCGATATTCATACGAGCAGTACTTC. The genes are TRBV7-6 and TRBJ2-7; D is unclear. The CDR3 has 16 residues. Germline CDR1 and CDR2: SGHVS and FNYEAQ. Between the trimmed V and J ends, which lost 5 bases and 4 bases, there was a span of 21 bases.